This T cell receptor (beta chain) comes out of a study of monozygotic twins with inflammatory bowel disease (dated by TCRdb to the late 2010s). Some background on the complete study: In total, approximately 30 monozygotic twin pairs made up the full study: 19 Danish pairs, all IBD-discordant, plus nine German pairs, of which four were IBD-concordant and five were IBD-discordant. Each individual had, on average, about 151 000 unique TCRalpha sequences and 181 000 unique TCRbeta sequences available for analysis. The search for disease-associated traits relied mainly on comparing IBD patients with their genetically identical healthy co-twins within discordant pairs.

Looking up the germline V gene (reference sequence) yields CDR1 LNHNV and CDR2 YYDKDF. The CDR3 starts with the cysteine, ends with the phenylalanine, and has 14 residues. The coding DNA is unavailable. From each donor, an approximately 2.3 ml peripheral blood sample was collected into PAXgene tubes and kept at -80 degrees C. Without T cell sorting, total RNA was isolated from whole blood using the PAXgene blood miRNA kit on an automated QIAcube. Peripheral blood from monozygotic twin pairs, either concordant or discordant for inflammatory bowel disease, underwent deep TCRalpha and TCRbeta repertoire profiling that used unique molecular barcoding. Smoking habits were recorded for all twin pairs, and individuals were classified as current, former or never smokers. Concerning this clonotype: Its specific antigen is unknown.

The full study reports these points: IBD patients had lower TCRbeta repertoire diversity, measured by the inverse Simpson index, than their healthy co-twins. No single strong signal or clonotype linked to IBD turned up in the results, so the idea that one exists was not supported. Repertoire similarity did not differ between concordant and discordant twins, which could be due to limited statistical power. Compared with healthy twins, IBD patients had fewer clonotypes in common with other individuals, a difference most pronounced in patients showing signs of disease activity. The analysis was unable to tell apart different T cell subtypes. Because patients received different immunosuppressive treatments, the repertoires may have picked up extra background noise and variability between individuals.

Libraries were prepared through 5' RACE. Each TCR library was prepared from 3,000 to 4,500 ng of total RNA. For each sample, cDNA synthesis was carried out in eight separate reactions using SMARTScribe reverse transcriptase. Unique molecular identifiers containing a 6-nucleotide sample barcode were introduced through template switching during cDNA synthesis. TCRalpha and TCRbeta cDNA was amplified in two nested PCRs of roughly 16 and 10 cycles, and bead purification was carried out after each PCR. Before amplification, the cDNA was both treated with uracil DNA-glycosylase and purified with the QIAquick PCR purification kit. In the second PCR, Illumina TruSeq-compatible adapters and sample-specific barcodes were added. TapeStation and Qubit were used to check library quality and concentration, and approximately 5.5 ng of each library went into the pool. The pooled libraries were sequenced with 2 x 100 bp reads and custom sequencing primers on an Illumina HiSeq2500 single-index Rapid Run. On the authors' methods: UMI-based consensus assembly with MiGEC version 1.2.6 was used to correct PCR and sequencing errors. V(D)J alignment, clonotype assembly and CDR3 extraction were performed with MiXCR version 2.1.1. To normalise gene usage, clonotype sharing and MAIT/NKT TCR abundance, the top 1000, 10 000 and 20 000 clonotypes in each sample were analysed. After downsampling to 27 000 UMIs, diversity was calculated as the inverse Simpson index using the vegan R package. Paired Mann-Whitney U tests were applied to discordant twin pairs, with Benjamini-Hochberg correction for multiple testing. The reads were reprocessed in TCRdb, with one entry per CDR3 protein sequence and no accompanying DNA. These V and J calls originate from TCRdb's pipeline instead of the authors' own analysis. The table for this sample lists 350,000 to 400,000 distinct CDR3 sequences. The ten largest clones represent 2.5% to 3% of the sample.

The rearrangement combines TRBV15 with TRBJ2-5; TCRdb's D call of TRBD2 is untestable without DNA. This TCR was sampled from a human donor with ulcerative colitis or Crohn's disease, or a healthy co-twin of an affected twin (not recorded which). The sequenced sample was blood. CDR3 region: CATSRDFGGETQYF.